This T cell receptor beta chain appears in the sequencing data of a study of OX40 agonist ivuxolimab in advanced cancers. The germline gives CDR1 SNHLY, CDR2 FYNNEI. The CDR3 has 12 residues. Trimming shortened V by 8 bases and J by 5 bases, and 13 bases separated the two germline ends. TCRdb keeps only in-frame clones here, not all; method: immunoSEQ multiplex PCR. The sample carries tens of thousands of clones, around four fifths recorded once. This TCR derives from an adult with an advanced solid tumor such as melanoma, head and neck, liver or kidney cancer. The genes are TRBV2 and TRBJ2-7, with D uncertain. The sequencing used CD4+ or CD8+ T cells sorted from blood, collected in a trial of the OX40 agonist ivuxolimab. This CDR3 reads CASPRSIDEQYF. In DNA form, the CDR3 reads TGTGCCAGCCCGAGAAGCATCGACGAGCAGTACTTC.